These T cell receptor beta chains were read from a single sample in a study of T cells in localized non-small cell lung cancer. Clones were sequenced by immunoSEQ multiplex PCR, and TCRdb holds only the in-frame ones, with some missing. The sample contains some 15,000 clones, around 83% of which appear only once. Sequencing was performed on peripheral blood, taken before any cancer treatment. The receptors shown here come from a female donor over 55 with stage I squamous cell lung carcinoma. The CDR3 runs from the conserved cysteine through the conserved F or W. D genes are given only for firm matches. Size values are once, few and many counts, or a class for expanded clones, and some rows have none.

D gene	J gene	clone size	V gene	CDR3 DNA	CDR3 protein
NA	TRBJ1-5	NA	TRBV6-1	TGTGCCAGTCAGTTTCCCGGGAGGGGGGTGACCCCCCAGCATTTT	CASQFPGRGVTPQHF
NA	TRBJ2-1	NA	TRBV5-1	TGCGCCAGCAGCTTGACTAGTAGCTCCTACAATGAGCAGTTCTTC	CASSLTSSSYNEQFF
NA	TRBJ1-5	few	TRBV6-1	TGTGCCAGCAGTGAAGCGCTTTTGGGATCGGGCAATCAGCCCCAGCATTTT	CASSEALLGSGNQPQHF
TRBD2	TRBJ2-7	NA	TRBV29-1	TGCAGCTATCGAGGGACTAGCGGAACCTACGAGCAGTACTTC	CSYRGTSGTYEQYF
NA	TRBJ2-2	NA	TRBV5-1	TGCGCCAGCACCTCTGCCAGGGCCCCGGGGGAGCTGTTTTTT	CASTSARAPGELFF
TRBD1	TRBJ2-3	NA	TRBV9	TGTGCCAGCAGCGTAGACAGGACAGGGGCCACAGATACGCAGTATTTT	CASSVDRTGATDTQYF
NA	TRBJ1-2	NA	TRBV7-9	TGTGCCAGCAGCTCCCGGGCGGCCGCTGGGGGGGATGGCTACACCTTC	CASSSRAAAGGDGYTF
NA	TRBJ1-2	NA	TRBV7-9	TGTGCCAGCAGCTTTGGGGGTGATAGCTATGGCTACACCTTC	CASSFGGDSYGYTF
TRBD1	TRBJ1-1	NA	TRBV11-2	TGTGCCAGCAGCCAATTCACAGGGGGCACTGAAGCTTTCTTT	CASSQFTGGTEAFF
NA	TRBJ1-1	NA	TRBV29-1	TGCAGCGGGTCGCTGGAGGGGTTCACTGAAGCTTTCTTT	CSGSLEGFTEAFF
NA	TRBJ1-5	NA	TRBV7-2	TGTGCCAGCAGCTTATCAACAGGTCCTTATCAGCCCCAGCATTTT	CASSLSTGPYQPQHF
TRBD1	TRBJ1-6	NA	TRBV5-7	TGTGCCAGCAGCTTAAAGGGGGCCAATTCACCCCTCCACTTT	CASSLKGANSPLHF
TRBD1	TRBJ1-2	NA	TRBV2	TGTGCCAGCAGTGACGGACAGGGGAACTATGGCTACACCTTC	CASSDGQGNYGYTF
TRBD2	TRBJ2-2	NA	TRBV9	TGTGCCAGCAGCGTAGATGGAACTAGCGGGAGGACCGGGGAGCTGTTTTTT	CASSVDGTSGRTGELFF
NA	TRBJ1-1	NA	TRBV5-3	TGTGCCAGAAGCTTGGTCAGGAACACTGAAGCTTTCTTT	CARSLVRNTEAFF
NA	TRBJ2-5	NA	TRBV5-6	TGTGCCAGCAGCCCGAGGACAGGGAGGGGAGAGACCCAGTACTTC	CASSPRTGRGETQYF
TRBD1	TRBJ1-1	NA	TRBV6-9	TGTGCCAGCAGTTACGACAGGGGGCGTTTCACTGAAGCTTTCTTT	CASSYDRGRFTEAFF
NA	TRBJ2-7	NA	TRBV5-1	TGCGCCAGCAGCTTGAACAGGGAGCAGAACGAGCAGTACTTC	CASSLNREQNEQYF
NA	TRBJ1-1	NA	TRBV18	TGTGCCAGCTCACCTCTTCCCGACGGGAACACTGAAGCTTTCTTT	CASSPLPDGNTEAFF
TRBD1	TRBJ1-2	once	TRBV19	TGTGCCAGTTGGACAGGGCCCACCTATGGCTACACCTTC	CASWTGPTYGYTF
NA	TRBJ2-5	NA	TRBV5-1	TGCGCCAGCAGCGGGGGCCTTCCGTTCCAAGAGACCCAGTACTTC	CASSGGLPFQETQYF
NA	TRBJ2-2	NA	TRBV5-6	TGTGCCAGCAGCCGTGGTGGGACGTCTACCGGGGAGCTGTTTTTT	CASSRGGTSTGELFF
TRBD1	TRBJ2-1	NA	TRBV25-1	TGTGCCAGCAGCGGGAGCGGACAGGGCCTAAGGAATGAGCAGTTCTTC	CASSGSGQGLRNEQFF
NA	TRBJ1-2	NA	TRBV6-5	TGTGCCAGCAGTTCGGGGGCCGAGACCGGTATGGATGGCTACACCTTC	CASSSGAETGMDGYTF
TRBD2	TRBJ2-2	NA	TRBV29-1	TGCAGCGTTGAACGGGGACTAGCGGGATCGACCGGGGAGCTGTTTTTT	CSVERGLAGSTGELFF
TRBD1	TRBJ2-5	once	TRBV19	TGTGCCAGTAGTACGCACCACAGGGGTGAGCAAGAGACCCAGTACTTC	CASSTHHRGEQETQYF
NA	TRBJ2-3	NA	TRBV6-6	TGTGCCAGCAGTAACCCCCAGGGGTTGCAGTATTTT	CASSNPQGLQYF
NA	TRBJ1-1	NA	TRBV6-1	TGTGCCAGTGAGGGGTACTACACTGAAGCTTTCTTT	CASEGYYTEAFF
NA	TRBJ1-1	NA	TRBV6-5	TGTGCCAGCAGTTACTCGGGACACTTGAACACTAAAGCTTTCTTT	CASSYSGHLNTKAFF
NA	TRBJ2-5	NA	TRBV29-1	TGCAGCGCCAGGGGTGTCCAAGAGACCCAGTACTTC	CSARGVQETQYF
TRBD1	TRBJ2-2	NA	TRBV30	TGTGCCTGGACCCGGAAGGCAGGGGGCACCGGGGAGCTGTTTTTT	CAWTRKAGGTGELFF
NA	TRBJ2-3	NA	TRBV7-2	TGTGCCAGCAGCTTATCTGGGGATACGCAGTATTTT	CASSLSGDTQYF
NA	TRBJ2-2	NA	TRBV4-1	TGCGCCAGCAGCTCCCGGATAGCGACCGGGGAGCTGTTTTTT	CASSSRIATGELFF
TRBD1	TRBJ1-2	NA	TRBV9	TGTGCCAGCAGCGTAGTGTCAGGGGGCCATGGCTACACCTTC	CASSVVSGGHGYTF
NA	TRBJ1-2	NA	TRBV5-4	TGTGCCAGCAGCTTGGAACCAGAATACTATGGCTACACCTTC	CASSLEPEYYGYTF
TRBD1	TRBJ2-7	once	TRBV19	TGTGCCAGTAGTATAGCCTGGCGGGACAGGGATTCCTACGAGCAGTACTTC	CASSIAWRDRDSYEQYF
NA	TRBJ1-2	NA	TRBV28	TGTGCCAGCACCATTGGGACACTTGCGTTCGGTGGCTACACCTTC	CASTIGTLAFGGYTF
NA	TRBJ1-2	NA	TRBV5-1	TGTGCCTTGCCGTCGATATGGATATACTATGGCTACACCTTC	CALPSIWIYYGYTF
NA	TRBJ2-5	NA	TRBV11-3	TGTGCCAGCAGCTTAAACAGAGAGACCCAGTACTTC	CASSLNRETQYF
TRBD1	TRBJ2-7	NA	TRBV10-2	TGCGCCAGCACCGGGACAGGAGGAGAGCAGTACTTC	CASTGTGGEQYF
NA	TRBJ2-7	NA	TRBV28	TGTGCCAGCAGGCCGGGACAAACATCCTACGAGCAGTACTTC	CASRPGQTSYEQYF
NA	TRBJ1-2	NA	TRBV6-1	TGTGCCAGCACCCCTGGACACTCTTATGGCTACACCTTC	CASTPGHSYGYTF
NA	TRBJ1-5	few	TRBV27	TGTGCCAGCAGTTTATGGGGCAGTCAGCCCCAGCATTTT	CASSLWGSQPQHF
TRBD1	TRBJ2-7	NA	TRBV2	TGTGCCAGCAGTGGCCTGGATATGCTCAGAGAGGACAGGGGGTATACCCCCCCATACGAGCAGTACTTC	CASSGLDMLREDRGYTPPYEQYF
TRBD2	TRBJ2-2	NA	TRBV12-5	TGTGCTAGTGGTTTGGAAGCGGGAGGTCCCGGGGAGCTGTTTTTT	CASGLEAGGPGELFF
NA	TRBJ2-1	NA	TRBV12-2	TGTGCAAGTCGCTTTGCCCTTATAGGGTTAGTAAGGGAGGAAGGAACATACAATGAGCAGTTCTTC	CASRFALIGLVREEGTYNEQFF
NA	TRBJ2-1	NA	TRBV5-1	TGCGCCAGCACCGTTGAAGGGACGAATGAGCAGTTCTTC	CASTVEGTNEQFF
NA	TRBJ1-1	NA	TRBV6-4	TGTGCCAGCAGTATACAGGGCGGCACTGAAGCTTTCTTT	CASSIQGGTEAFF
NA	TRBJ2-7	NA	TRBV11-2	TGTGCCAGCAGCTTAGGGGCCGACGAGCAGTACTTC	CASSLGADEQYF
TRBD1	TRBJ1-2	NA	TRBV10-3	TGTGCCATCAGTGAGTTAGGGGGCCTTGGCTACACCTTC	CAISELGGLGYTF
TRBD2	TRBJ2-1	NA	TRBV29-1	TGCAGCGTGAAACTAGCGGGAGACGGAGGTGAGCAGTTCTTC	CSVKLAGDGGEQFF
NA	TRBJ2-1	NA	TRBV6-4	TGTGCCAGCAGTGGTTGGGGAGGCAATGAGCAGTTCTTC	CASSGWGGNEQFF
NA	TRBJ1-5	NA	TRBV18	TGTGCCAGCTCACCATCTATGACCAATCAGCCCCAGCATTTT	CASSPSMTNQPQHF
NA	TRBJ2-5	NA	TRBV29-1	TGCAGCGTTGCACCGCCAAGGACCCAGTACTTC	CSVAPPRTQYF
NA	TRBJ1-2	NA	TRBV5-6	TGTGCCAGCAGCCTCCGGGACACGGCTTATGGCTACACCTTC	CASSLRDTAYGYTF